Presented here are 7 T cell receptor beta chains from one specimen sequenced in a study of Ad26.COV2.S vaccination and SARS-CoV-2 variants. Method: immunoSEQ multiplex PCR; TCRdb's copy keeps in-frame clones and lacks some. The data contain around 140,000 clones, roughly 89% of them singletons. The source material was peripheral blood, sampled after recovery from COVID-19. Source of these receptors: a human donor who had recovered from COVID-19.

This chain uses TRBV3-1 (or the pseudogene TRBV3-2) with TRBJ2-2; D unresolved. Germline CDR1 reads LGHDT; CDR2 reads YNNKEL (reference sequence). The ends were cut back, 0 bases at V and 6 bases at J, with 14 bases in the middle. This CDR3 is 16 amino acids long. CDR3 sequence reads: CASSQELVAGPGELFF. CDR3 sequence (DNA): TGTGCCAGCAGCCAAGAGTTGGTGGCAGGTCCCGGGGAGCTGTTTTTT.

The chain recombines TRBV19 with TRBJ2-7, with D maybe TRBD2 (6 bases). Trimming cost V 5 bases and J 4 bases, with 12 bases left between them. Germline V lookup: CDR1 LNHDA, CDR2 SQIVND (reference sequence). The CDR3 sequence is 13 residues long. This chain's CDR3 is CASSGGVGYEQYF. The CDR3 region has the DNA TGTGCCAGTAGTGGAGGGGTCGGTTACGAGCAGTACTTC.

The genes are TRBV13 and TRBJ2-1; D is ambiguous. CDR1 is PRHDT and CDR2 is FYEKMQ in the germline V gene (reference sequence). V lost 2 bases to trimming and J lost 10 bases, with 3 bases between them. The CDR3 runs 10 residues. The CDR3 protein is CASSLNEQFF. The DNA of the CDR3 is TGTGCCAGCAGCTTAAACGAGCAGTTCTTC.

The rearrangement uses TRBV3-1 (or the pseudogene TRBV3-2) and TRBJ1-1, with D maybe TRBD1 (5 bases). The CDR3 runs 16 residues. Germline V gene sequence: CDR1 LGHDT, CDR2 YNNKEL (reference sequence). V lost 4 bases and J 4 bases, leaving 19 bases between the germline ends. The chain's CDR3 is CASSPYGAGGVTEAFF. The CDR3 coding sequence is TGTGCCAGCAGCCCGTACGGGGCAGGAGGGGTCACTGAAGCTTTCTTT.

The chain combines TRBV9 with TRBJ2-1; 7 positions match TRBD1. The CDR3 runs to 15 residues. The germline CDR1 and CDR2 sequences are SGDLS and YYNGEE. The V gene end was trimmed by 0 bases and the J gene end by 3 bases; junction bases not matched to a gene: 3. CDR3 bases: TGTGCCAGCAGCGTAGGACAGGGTAACTACAATGAGCAGTTCTTC. Its protein is CASSVGQGNYNEQFF.

To note about this clone: Compared with germline, one end of the junction differs, possibly owing to a read error. The chain links TRBV10-2 to TRBJ1-1; D remains unclear. The germline gives CDR1 WSHSY, CDR2 SAAADI. The CDR3 has 12 residues. The DNA of the CDR3 is TGCGCCAGCAGTGAGTCGCCAACTGGAGCTTTCTTT. It specifies CASSESPTGAFF.

V gene TRBV10-3 combines with J gene TRBJ2-1, with D possibly TRBD1 on 6 matching bases. Between the trimmed V and J ends, which lost 0 bases and 7 bases, there was a span of 10 bases. The CDR3 is 14 amino acids. Germline V gene sequence: CDR1 ENHRY, CDR2 SYGVKD. This CDR3 reads CAISESTGRNEQFF. The CDR3 DNA reads TGTGCCATCAGTGAGTCGACAGGAAGGAATGAGCAGTTCTTC.